These 10 T cell receptor beta chains came from one sample sequenced in a study of control samples from healthy donors and cancer patients. Profiled with immunoSEQ multiplex PCR; TCRdb holds only in-frame clones, not every one. The sample has approximately 70,000 clones, around nine tenths seen once. Source material: PBMCs. The receptors derive from a man between 60 and 75 years old with colorectal cancer.

For the CDR3, the DNA is TGTGCCAGCACCCGGGGTGGGGATCCCTACAATGAGCAGTTCTTC. Amino acid sequence: CASTRGGDPYNEQFF. V is TRBV6-5 and J is TRBJ2-1, with D tentatively TRBD2 (5 bases). The CDR3 is 15 amino acids. Looked up from germline, CDR1 is MNHEY and CDR2 is SVGAGI. Trimming removed 7 bases at V and 2 bases at J, with 15 bases between.

This clone appeared a single time. The chain joins TRBV6-6 to TRBJ2-1; TRBD2 matches 10 bases. This CDR3 is built from 15 residues. In germline, CDR1 is MNHNY, CDR2 SVGAGI (reference sequence). Trimming removed 0 bases from V and 7 bases from J; junction bases left unmatched: 3. The CDR3 reads CASSYSPTSGNEQFF. The CDR3, as DNA: TGTGCCAGCAGTTACTCGCCGACTAGCGGGAATGAGCAGTTCTTC.

V usage is TRBV5-1 and J usage is TRBJ1-1; D is ambiguous. CDR1 is SGHRS and CDR2 is YFSETQ in the germline V gene. The V end was cut by 5 bases, the J end by 0 bases, with 8 bases between. This CDR3 is built from 13 residues. DNA of the CDR3: TGCGCCAGCAGAGGGAGATTGAACACTGAAGCTTTCTTT. This translates into CASRGRLNTEAFF.

V is TRBV19 and J is TRBJ1-2, with 9 bases matching TRBD1. CDR1 LNHDA and CDR2 SQIVND come from the germline V gene (reference sequence). CDR3 size: 16 residues. The trim removed 5 bases at V and 3 bases at J, leaving 10 bases unmatched. The CDR3 loop reads CASSAPGQGLDYGYTF. For the CDR3, the DNA is TGTGCCAGTAGTGCGCCGGGACAGGGACTTGACTATGGCTACACCTTC.

The genes are TRBV19 and TRBJ2-1; 12 nucleotides align to TRBD2. The germline CDR1 and CDR2 sequences are LNHDA and SQIVND (reference sequence). This CDR3 contains 18 residues. V lost 1 base, J lost 9 bases, and 13 bases stayed unmatched. CDR3 residues: CASSIVPVTSGGFSEQFF. In nucleotides, the CDR3 is TGTGCCAGTAGTATAGTTCCCGTGACTAGCGGGGGTTTTAGTGAGCAGTTCTTC.

This chain uses TRBV10-2 with TRBJ1-5, with 9 bases fitting TRBD1. The junction had 8 bases not matched to a gene; V was cut back by 2 bases and J by 3 bases. The CDR3 length is 17 residues. Per germline, CDR1 WSHSY and CDR2 SAAADI. The CDR3 is CASSEPTGTGFNQPQHF. The DNA of the CDR3 is TGCGCCAGCAGTGAGCCCACAGGGACAGGGTTCAATCAGCCCCAGCATTTT.

The V gene is TRBV2, the J gene TRBJ2-1; maybe TRBD1 (6 bases). The germline CDR1 and CDR2 sequences are SNHLY and FYNNEI. There are 12 residues in the CDR3. Trimming took 7 bases from V and 10 from J, leaving 14 bases between them. The CDR3 DNA follows: TGTGCCAGCATCATTGGGGGCAGAGAGCAGTTCTTC. Amino acids: CASIIGGREQFF.

The chain is built from TRBV5-5 and TRBJ2-6; TRBD1 matches 8 bases. The germline gives CDR1 SGHKS, CDR2 YYEKEE (reference sequence). The length of the CDR3 is 17 residues. After removal of 1 base from V and 2 bases from J, the junction contained 5 bases not matched to a gene. CDR3 loop: CASSLPGTGAGANVLTF. The CDR3 DNA reads TGTGCCAGCAGCTTGCCCGGGACAGGCGCTGGGGCCAACGTCCTGACTTTC.

This clone was recorded a few times. V gene TRBV2 combines with J gene TRBJ1-5; TRBD1 might be the D (6 bases). Per the germline V gene, CDR1 is SNHLY and CDR2 is FYNNEI. The CDR3 sequence is 13 residues long. V lost 5 bases and J lost 6, with 11 bases in between. This CDR3 is CASSTTGFQPQHF. The DNA of the CDR3 is TGTGCCAGCAGTACTACAGGGTTTCAGCCCCAGCATTTT.

V is TRBV10-3 and J is TRBJ1-2; D possibly corresponds to TRBD1 (5 bases). The CDR3 is made up of 15 amino acids. From germline, CDR1 is ENHRY and CDR2 SYGVKD. The V end lost 2 bases, the J end lost 4 bases, and 14 bases lay between the germline ends. CDR3 amino acids: CAISEVGQGGYGYTF. CDR3 DNA: TGTGCCATCAGTGAGGTTGGGCAGGGAGGCTATGGCTACACCTTC.